This entry lists 10 T cell receptor beta chains sequenced from one sample in a study of T cell responses to AZD1222 COVID-19 vaccine. Generated by immunoSEQ multiplex PCR, the TCRdb table keeps only in-frame clones and is missing some. The table records some 200,000 clones, roughly 92% of them present only once. This material consisted of peripheral blood, taken 28 days after the second AZD1222 dose. These receptors were taken from an adult who received the AZD1222 COVID-19 vaccine.

This sequence joins TRBV7-9 and TRBJ1-5; D gene ambiguous. This CDR3 is built from 15 residues. In germline, CDR1 is SEHNR, CDR2 FQNEAQ (reference sequence). V lost 0 bases, J lost 0 bases, and 6 bases lay in between. The CDR3: CASSLAWDSNQPQHF. DNA of the CDR3: TGTGCCAGCAGCTTAGCATGGGATAGCAATCAGCCCCAGCATTTT.

V usage is TRBV5-1 and J usage is TRBJ2-5; possibly TRBD1 for D (5 bases). V lost 0 bases to trimming and J lost 3 bases, with 12 bases between them. This CDR3 comprises 15 residues. The V gene's germline CDR1 is SGHRS and CDR2 YFSETQ. CDR3: CASSLAGVGEETQYF. Here the CDR3 DNA reads TGCGCCAGCAGCTTGGCTGGGGTAGGGGAAGAGACCCAGTACTTC.

The chain carries TRBV9 and TRBJ2-3, with 10 bases aligning to TRBD2. Germline assignment: CDR1 SGDLS and CDR2 YYNGEE. V was pared by 4 bases and J by 1 base, with 3 bases of the junction left unmatched. The length of the CDR3 is 15 residues. The CDR3 here is CASSPGTSGTDTQYF. CDR3 sequence (DNA): TGTGCCAGCAGCCCCGGGACTAGCGGCACAGATACGCAGTATTTT.

This chain joins TRBV13 and TRBJ2-7; D uncertain. Trimming left V 5 bases short and J 3 bases short, with 11 bases between. Germline V lookup: CDR1 PRHDT, CDR2 FYEKMQ (reference sequence). CDR3 length equals 13 residues. Here the CDR3 DNA reads TGTGCCAGCAGCCAGACCTCGAGCTACGAGCAGTACTTC. Residues: CASSQTSSYEQYF.

This sequence joins TRBV7-3 and TRBJ1-4, with D hard to call. The CDR3 spans 16 residues. The ends were cut back, 0 bases at V and 4 bases at J, with 12 bases in the middle. Germline V gene data show CDR1 as SGHTA and CDR2 as FQGTGA. The CDR3 nucleotides are TGTGCCAGCAGCTTAACGAGCATACGGAATAATGAAAAACTGTTTTTT. It is translated as CASSLTSIRNNEKLFF.

Comments on this clone: Different DNA sequences within this sample yield the same CDR3. The CDR3 bases are TGTGCCAGCAGCGTAGCAAGCGGAGGCACCGGGGAGCTGTTTTTT. This sequence encodes CASSVASGGTGELFF. This chain connects TRBV9 to TRBJ2-2, with TRBD2 as a possible D gene (5 bases). The V end lost 0 bases, the J end lost 4 bases, and 10 bases lay between the germline ends. The CDR3 totals 15 residues. The germline CDR1 and CDR2 sequences are SGDLS and YYNGEE. Full variable domain (rest looked up from reference TRBV9 and TRBJ2-2): DSGVTQTPKHLITATGQRVTLRCSPRSGDLSVYWYQQSLDQGLQFLIQYYNGEERAKGNILERFSAQQFPDLHSELNLSSLELGDSALYFCASSVASGGTGELFFGEGSRLTVL.

V gene TRBV10-2 combines with J gene TRBJ2-2, with D possibly TRBD1 on 5 matching bases. V dropped 4 bases and J dropped 0 bases, with 9 bases sitting between them. The germline V gene has CDR1 WSHSY and CDR2 SAAADI. The CDR3 covers 15 residues. The chain's CDR3 is CASSGGAANTGELFF. As DNA, the CDR3 is TGCGCCAGCAGTGGGGGCGCGGCGAACACCGGGGAGCTGTTTTTT.

CDR3 amino acids: CASTTNGGEANYGYTF. The CDR3 DNA reads as TGTGCCAGTACCACGAACGGGGGGGAAGCTAACTATGGCTACACCTTC. The chain has TRBV19 and TRBJ1-2, with TRBD1 as a possible D gene (5 bases). From germline, CDR1 is LNHDA and CDR2 SQIVND (reference sequence). Trimming took off 7 bases at V and 0 bases at J, with 18 bases between the two ends. The CDR3 loop spans 16 amino acids. Combining the CDR3 with reference TRBV19 and TRBJ1-2 gives the whole variable domain DGGITQSPKYLFRKEGQNVTLSCEQNLNHDAMYWYRQDPGQGLRLIYYSQIVNDFQKGDIAEGYSVSREKKESFPLTVTSAQKNPTAFYLCASTTNGGEANYGYTFGSGTRLTVV.

The J gene is TRBJ2-2, the V gene TRBV11-2, with 10 nucleotides matching TRBD2. The germline gives CDR1 SGHAT, CDR2 FQNNGV. After removal of 1 base from V and 7 bases from J, the junction contained 15 bases not matched to a gene. This CDR3 contains 19 residues. The CDR3 here is CASSLVPPAGGPKYGELFF. The DNA of the CDR3 is TGTGCCAGCAGCTTAGTACCCCCAGCGGGGGGGCCCAAGTACGGGGAGCTGTTTTTT.

The gene calls are TRBV7-9 and TRBJ1-3, with D unclear. V lost 5 bases, J lost 3 bases, and 14 bases lay in between. The CDR3 totals 15 residues. Germline CDR1 is SEHNR and CDR2 is FQNEAQ (reference sequence). The CDR3 loop is CASSRNRYVGNTIYF. The CDR3 DNA is TGTGCCAGCAGCCGTAACCGATACGTTGGAAACACCATATATTTT.